A selection of T cell receptor beta chains follows, all from one sample in a study of T cells in Graves' hyperthyroidism and ophthalmopathy. TCRdb passed the multiplex PCR reads through MiXCR, listing each CDR3 protein once. The data contain about 690,000 distinct CDR3 sequences, 17% of them singletons. The sequencing sample was made of blood. These receptors all stem from a man aged 45 to 65 with Graves' hyperthyroidism. CDR3s include the opening cysteine and the closing phenylalanine or tryptophan. Each record gives: CDR3 protein, CDR3 DNA, clone size, V gene, D gene, J gene. A D gene is named only where the DNA matches it firmly. Clone sizes are given selectively: once, few, many, or a class where the clone is expanded.

CASGSTAQSFQYF,TGTGCCAGCGGATCGACAGCACAATCGTTCCAGTACTTC,-,TRBV12-3/TRBV12-4,-,TRBJ2-5
CATSATHLQETQYF,TGTGCCACCAGTGCGACCCACCTCCAAGAGACCCAGTACTTC,few,TRBV24-1,-,TRBJ2-5
CASSLAVGLEPYNEQFF,TGTGCCAGCAGCTTAGCGGTGGGACTAGAGCCCTACAATGAGCAGTTCTTC,many,TRBV7-9,TRBD2,TRBJ2-1
CASSYWDRGSYEQYF,TGTGCCAGCAGTTATTGGGACAGGGGATCCTACGAGCAGTACTTC,many,TRBV6-2/TRBV6-3,TRBD1,TRBJ2-7
CASSLSGRGGTDTQYF,TGTGCCAGCAGTTTATCCGGGAGAGGGGGCACAGATACGCAGTATTTT,few,TRBV28,-,TRBJ2-3
CAWGERVSSYEQYF,TGTGCCTGGGGCGAGCGGGTTTCCTCCTACGAGCAGTACTTC,many,TRBV30,-,TRBJ2-7
CASSSFSPGYEQYF,TGTGCCAGCAGTTCTTTTTCGCCGGGCTACGAGCAGTACTTC,many,TRBV6-2/TRBV6-3,-,TRBJ2-7
CASSLNGGLGNTEAFF,TGTGCCAGCAGCTTAAACGGGGGCCTCGGGAACACTGAAGCTTTCTTT,many,TRBV7-3,-,TRBJ1-1
CASCLALGGHEQFF,TGCGCCAGCTGCTTGGCTCTGGGGGGCCATGAGCAGTTCTTC,-,TRBV5-1,-,TRBJ2-1
CASSITGSGANVLTF,TGCGCCAGCAGCATAACAGGCTCTGGGGCCAACGTCCTGACTTTC,-,TRBV5-1,-,TRBJ2-6
CASTLGTNTGELFF,TGTGCCAGCACCTTAGGCACCAACACCGGGGAGCTGTTTTTT,many,TRBV2,-,TRBJ2-2
CASSPGTSGVYNEQFF,TGTGCCAGCAGTCCGGGGACTAGCGGAGTTTACAATGAGCAGTTCTTC,many,TRBV27,TRBD2,TRBJ2-1
CASTFRGLATYNEQFF,TGCGCCAGCACATTCAGGGGTTTAGCCACCTACAATGAGCAGTTCTTC,few,TRBV10-2,-,TRBJ2-1
CAPAIPIPSGRYTDTQYF,TGTGCCCCAGCAATTCCGATTCCTAGCGGGAGATACACAGATACGCAGTATTTT,few,TRBV28,TRBD2,TRBJ2-3
CAWSVGNNNEKLFF,TGTGCCTGGAGTGTTGGGAATAATAATGAAAAACTGTTTTTT,few,TRBV30,-,TRBJ1-4
CASSHRGLFQPQHF,TGTGCCAGCAGTCACAGGGGGCTTTTTCAGCCCCAGCATTTT,many,TRBV6-2/TRBV6-3,TRBD1,TRBJ1-5
CASRKQQVTGANVLTF,TGTGCCAGTAGGAAACAACAGGTCACTGGGGCCAACGTCCTGACTTTC,-,TRBV19,-,TRBJ2-6
CASTRTGNEQYF,TGTGCCAGCACCCGGACAGGGAACGAGCAGTACTTC,many,TRBV2,TRBD1,TRBJ2-7
CSANIRLANTYEQYF,TGCAGTGCTAATATCAGACTAGCGAATACCTACGAGCAGTACTTC,few,TRBV20-1,TRBD2,TRBJ2-7
CASSSWGQGAREQYF,TGTGCCAGCAGCTCTTGGGGACAGGGGGCACGCGAGCAGTACTTC,-,TRBV27,TRBD1,TRBJ2-7
CASSLATWDTRTDTQYF,TGTGCCAGCAGCTTAGCTACCTGGGACACTCGCACAGATACGCAGTATTTT,many,TRBV11-2,-,TRBJ2-3
CASSLIPGGAYEQYF,TGTGCCAGCAGCTTAATACCGGGAGGGGCATACGAGCAGTACTTC,few,TRBV7-3,TRBD2,TRBJ2-7
CASFSTGTVTEAFF,TGTGCCAGCTTCTCCACGGGGACAGTCACTGAAGCTTTCTTT,few,TRBV6-1,TRBD1,TRBJ1-1
CASSETGQVYEQYF,TGTGCCAGCAGCGAAACGGGACAAGTCTACGAGCAGTACTTC,-,TRBV9,-,TRBJ2-7
CASSLVRQGLLAKNIQYF,TGTGCCAGCAGCTTAGTTCGGCAGGGGCTCCTAGCCAAAAACATTCAGTACTTC,-,TRBV11-2,-,TRBJ2-4
CSARPVGLAGGGTDTQYF,TGCAGTGCTAGACCCGTGGGACTAGCGGGAGGGGGTACAGATACGCAGTATTTT,-,TRBV20-1,TRBD2,TRBJ2-3
CSARQPMNTEAFF,TGCAGTGCCCGACAGCCGATGAACACTGAAGCTTTCTTT,many,TRBV20-1,-,TRBJ1-1
CASSSLGTTALNTEAFF,TGTGCCAGCAGCTCACTAGGCACGACAGCCCTGAACACTGAAGCTTTCTTT,-,TRBV11-2,-,TRBJ1-1
CASSLGPSAQETQYF,TGTGCCAGCAGCTTAGGGCCTAGCGCCCAAGAGACCCAGTACTTC,many,TRBV13,-,TRBJ2-5
CASTQGPVNTEAFF,TGTGCCAGCACTCAGGGACCCGTGAACACTGAAGCTTTCTTT,many,TRBV12-3/TRBV12-4,-,TRBJ1-1
CASSIRDSTEAFF,TGTGCCAGTAGTATCCGGGATAGCACTGAAGCTTTCTTT,few,TRBV19,-,TRBJ1-1
CAISPQGSSGNTIYF,TGTGCCATCAGCCCACAGGGGAGCTCTGGAAACACCATATATTTT,few,TRBV10-3,TRBD1,TRBJ1-3
CASSRRRESNTGELFF,TGTGCCAGCAGTCGAAGACGGGAGTCGAACACCGGGGAGCTGTTTTTT,-,TRBV12-3/TRBV12-4,-,TRBJ2-2
CAWTSILGETQYF,TGTGCCTGGACAAGCATTCTGGGGGAGACCCAGTACTTC,many,TRBV30,-,TRBJ2-5
CASSLAGRREQYF,TGTGCCAGCAGTTTAGCAGGGCGAAGGGAGCAGTACTTC,many,TRBV2,-,TRBJ2-7
CASSFTPQNTEAFF,TGTGCCAGCAGCTTCACACCTCAAAACACTGAAGCTTTCTTT,many,TRBV7-2,-,TRBJ1-1
CASSLAGQIANYGYTF,TGTGCCAGCAGTTTAGCCGGACAGATAGCTAACTATGGCTACACCTTC,many,TRBV28,-,TRBJ1-2
CASSFIRGQETQYF,TGTGCCAGCAGCTTCATCAGGGGACAAGAGACCCAGTACTTC,few,TRBV7-2,-,TRBJ2-5
CASSSNPDRWEKLFF,TGTGCCAGCAGTTCTAATCCGGACAGGTGGGAAAAACTGTTTTTT,-,TRBV27,TRBD1,TRBJ1-4
CASSQTLAGNYEQYF,TGCGCCAGCAGCCAAACACTAGCGGGGAACTACGAGCAGTACTTC,-,TRBV4-1,TRBD2,TRBJ2-7